This TCR beta chain was obtained from a study of blood T cell repertoires in COVID-19. About the study: In each case, the material was cDNA or gDNA derived from T cells, B-cell-depleted T cells, or PBMCs.

This CDR3 comprises 14 residues. The germline V gene encodes CDR1 SGHAT and CDR2 FQNNGV. V was pared by 2 bases and J by 6 bases, with 4 bases of the junction left unmatched. Recruited during active infection, patients (from Seattle) were subsequently followed longitudinally. The authors' processing: Estimated nucleated cell counts came from reference gene primer amplification. The protocol was immunoSEQ multiplex PCR, while the TCRdb copy is restricted to in-frame clones and leaves out a portion. That table furnishes V, J and clone size, whereas the DNA furnished D and trimming. The sample includes under 250,000 clones, 70% to 80% of them seen just once.

Sequenced sample: peripheral blood. This sequence originates from a woman between 35 and 50 years old with COVID-19, enrolled during active disease. This chain joins TRBV11-2 and TRBJ2-3; 8 nucleotides align to TRBD1. The CDR3 region has the DNA TGTGCCAGCAGCTTACAGGGGGCGTGGGATACGCAGTATTTT. The encoded protein is CASSLQGAWDTQYF. The entire variable domain, with the rest obtained from reference TRBV11-2 and TRBJ2-3, is as follows: EAGVAQSPRYKIIEKRQSVAFWCNPISGHATLYWYQQILGQGPKLLIQFQNNGVVDDSQLPKDRFSAERLKGVDSTLKIQPAKLEDSAVYLCASSLQGAWDTQYFGPGTRLTVL.